One T cell receptor beta chain is described in this entry. The sample is drawn from a study of lymphopenia after photon versus proton radiotherapy. Germline V gene data show CDR1 as SGHNT and CDR2 as YENEEA. J gave up 3 bases and V 2 bases, and 6 bases lay outside the gene matches. The CDR3 has 16 amino acids. Generated by immunoSEQ multiplex PCR, the TCRdb table keeps only in-frame clones and is missing some. The data show some 26,000 clones, over 75% seen once. The chain uses TRBV11-3 and TRBJ2-3, with TRBD1 matching over 9 bases. The input for sequencing was peripheral blood, taken from a patient treated with photon-based radiotherapy. The clonotype comes from a man aged 45-60 years with gastric cancer. The CDR3 DNA is TGTGCCAGCAGCTTAAGGAGCGACAGGGGGACAGATACGCAGTATTTT. Its protein is CASSLRSDRGTDTQYF.